This T cell receptor beta chain was obtained from a study of breast tumors, draining lymph nodes, adjacent tissues. TCRdb itself ran the multiplex PCR reads through MiXCR, one entry per CDR3 protein. The sample holds approximately 300,000 distinct CDR3 sequences, over 25% seen once. Turning to this clonotype: With a much larger clone just one base away, this may be a read error.

Breast cancer patients provided tissue from their axillary draining lymph nodes. Trimming removed 6 bases from V and 2 bases from J, with 14 bases in between. The CDR3 spans 14 residues. Germline V gene data show CDR1 as WSHSY and CDR2 as SAAADI. The specimen was axillary lymph node tissue. The chain uses TRBV10-2 and TRBJ2-7; D not resolved. This clonotype was obtained from a female donor with breast cancer. Some clones in this sample may be carry-over from other donors' samples. The CDR3 DNA reads TGCGCCAGCAGGGTCGGGTTTTTTACCTACGAGCAGTACTTC. This codes for CASRVGFFTYEQYF.